This T cell receptor (beta chain) was found in a study of vaccination effects on CD4 cells after COVID-19. The table came from immunoSEQ multiplex PCR; TCRdb's copy has only in-frame clones and leaves some out. The data hold fewer than 60,000 clones, with approximately 72% observed a single time. Researchers isolated CD4+ T cells once around 11 days of culture had elapsed. It was two doses of either the BNT162b2 or mRNA-1273 vaccine that participants received. As for this clone: The antigen is unknown.

Per the germline V gene, CDR1 is MNHEY and CDR2 is SMNVEV (reference sequence). V was shortened by 4 bases and J by 0 bases, with 1 base between the two germline ends. The CDR3 is 11 residues long. The chain joins TRBV27 to TRBJ2-7, with no clear D. The source is a human donor who received a COVID-19 vaccine. The sample in question was CD4+ T cells from PBMCs cultured without peptide, obtained after COVID-19 vaccination. The CDR3 is CASSSSYEQYF. The CDR3 coding sequence is TGTGCCAGCAGTTCCTCCTACGAGCAGTACTTC.